This TCR beta chain was identified in a study of T cell responses to AZD1222 COVID-19 vaccine. Method: immunoSEQ multiplex PCR; TCRdb's copy keeps in-frame clones and lacks some. Of roughly 180,000 clones listed, about 90% are singletons. To note about this clone: Antigen: not known.

The CDR3 has 15 amino acids. Regarding the study as a whole: Spike-wide coverage was observed for vaccine-associated CD4 TCRs, with dominant responses at 160-218 and 743-854.

This TCR came from an adult who received the AZD1222 COVID-19 vaccine. V usage is TRBV21-1 and J usage is TRBJ1-1. TRBV21-1 is a listed pseudogene. The input for sequencing was peripheral blood, taken 28 days after the second AZD1222 dose. CDR3 coding DNA: TGTGCCAGCAGCAAAAGAACCGGCATGAACACTGAAGCTTTCTTT. Its translation is CASSKRTGMNTEAFF.